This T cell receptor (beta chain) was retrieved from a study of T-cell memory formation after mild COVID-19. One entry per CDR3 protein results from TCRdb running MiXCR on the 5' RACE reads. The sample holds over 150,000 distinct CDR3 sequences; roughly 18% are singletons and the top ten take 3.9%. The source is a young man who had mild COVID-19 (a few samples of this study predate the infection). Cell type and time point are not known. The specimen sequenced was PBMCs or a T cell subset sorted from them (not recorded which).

CDR3 DNA sequence: TGTGCCAGCAGCTTAGACGCCCACAATGAGCAGTTCTTC. Translation: CASSLDAHNEQFF. The chain links TRBV7-9 to TRBJ2-1; D is ambiguous. Germline values: CDR1 SEHNR, CDR2 FQNEAQ (reference sequence). The CDR3 extends over 13 amino acids. Trimming cost V 1 base and J 5 bases, with 6 bases left between them.